A selection of T cell receptor beta chains follows, all from one sample in a study of T cells in Graves' hyperthyroidism and ophthalmopathy. TCRdb called the multiplex PCR reads again in MiXCR, with one record for every CDR3 protein. The sample contains fewer than 500,000 distinct CDR3 sequences, 14% of which appear only once. Sequencing was done on a sample of blood. All receptors come from a woman aged 25 to 45 with Graves' ophthalmopathy. Each CDR3 is given with its conserved first and last residue. The order of the fields is CDR3 protein, CDR3 DNA, clone size, V gene, D gene, J gene. A D gene is named only where the DNA matches it firmly. A clone size is listed for some rows: how often the clone was seen (once, few, many), or a class if it is expanded.

CDR3: CASSLGASGVDEQFF; DNA: TGTGCCAGCAGCTTAGGGGCTAGCGGTGTGGATGAGCAGTTCTTC; size: -; V: TRBV11-2; D: TRBD2; J: TRBJ2-1
CDR3: CASSGGGAGSPLHF; DNA: TGTGCCAGCAGCGGAGGGGGCGCGGGCTCACCCCTCCACTTT; size: few; V: TRBV6-4; D: TRBD1; J: TRBJ1-6
CDR3: CASTGRVLESGELFF; DNA: TGTGCCAGCACCGGGAGGGTTCTAGAGTCCGGGGAGCTGTTTTTT; size: many; V: TRBV6-1; D: TRBD2; J: TRBJ2-2
CDR3: CASKMGANYQETQYF; DNA: TGTGCCAGCAAAATGGGGGCAAACTACCAAGAGACCCAGTACTTC; size: many; V: TRBV28; D: -; J: TRBJ2-5
CDR3: CASSLIRGGVAFF; DNA: TGTGCCAGCAGTTTGATCAGGGGAGGAGTGGCTTTCTTT; size: many; V: TRBV12-3/TRBV12-4; D: -; J: TRBJ1-1
CDR3: CASSLQGHGYTF; DNA: TGTGCCAGCAGCTTACAGGGCCATGGCTACACCTTC; size: many; V: TRBV11-2; D: -; J: TRBJ1-2
CDR3: CASSVSRGRFGGQGSNQPQHF; DNA: TGTGCCAGCAGTGTCAGCCGGGGAAGATTCGGGGGACAGGGCAGCAATCAGCCCCAGCATTTT; size: many; V: TRBV6-1; D: TRBD1; J: TRBJ1-5
CDR3: CASSFYAGGTGSNQPQHF; DNA: TGTGCCAGCAGCTTCTATGCGGGGGGCACGGGAAGCAATCAGCCCCAGCATTTT; size: many; V: TRBV7-2; D: -; J: TRBJ1-5
CDR3: CASSVPGHPGAEAFF; DNA: TGTGCCAGCAGTGTTCCGGGGCACCCGGGCGCTGAAGCTTTCTTT; size: many; V: TRBV6-1; D: -; J: TRBJ1-1
CDR3: CASSLGERMNTEAFF; DNA: TGCGCCAGCAGCCTAGGGGAGCGAATGAACACTGAAGCTTTCTTT; size: few; V: TRBV4-1; D: -; J: TRBJ1-1
CDR3: CASSSGAFGNTIYF; DNA: TGCGCCAGCAGCTCTGGGGCTTTTGGAAACACCATATATTTT; size: -; V: TRBV5-1; D: -; J: TRBJ1-3
CDR3: CSARSGANTGELFF; DNA: TGCAGTGCTAGAAGCGGGGCGAACACCGGGGAGCTGTTTTTT; size: many; V: TRBV20-1; D: TRBD2; J: TRBJ2-2
CDR3: CASTPKGGGLDTQYF; DNA: TGTGCCAGCACCCCAAAAGGGGGGGGCCTAGATACGCAGTATTTT; size: few; V: TRBV13; D: -; J: TRBJ2-3
CDR3: CASSQRAGGLGGEQFF; DNA: TGTGCCAGCAGCCAGAGAGCGGGGGGGCTCGGTGGTGAGCAGTTCTTC; size: many; V: TRBV3-1; D: TRBD2; J: TRBJ2-1
CDR3: CSASDRGLTYEQYF; DNA: TGCAGTGCTAGTGACAGGGGGCTCACCTACGAGCAGTACTTC; size: many; V: TRBV20-1; D: TRBD1; J: TRBJ2-7
CDR3: CASRGRVRINEKLFF; DNA: TGTGCCAGCAGGGGCCGGGTCCGGATTAATGAAAAACTGTTTTTT; size: many; V: TRBV28; D: -; J: TRBJ1-4
CDR3: CASSLAGAKTQYF; DNA: TGTGCCAGCAGCTTAGCGGGGGCCAAGACCCAGTACTTC; size: many; V: TRBV11-2; D: -; J: TRBJ2-5
CDR3: CASSPRNTEAFF; DNA: TGTGCCAGCAGCCCGAGGAACACTGAAGCTTTCTTT; size: many; V: TRBV12-3/TRBV12-4; D: -; J: TRBJ1-1
CDR3: CASSDTNRDRGAGELFF; DNA: TGTGCCAGCAGCGATACTAACCGGGACAGAGGAGCCGGGGAGCTGTTTTTT; size: many; V: TRBV12-3/TRBV12-4; D: TRBD1; J: TRBJ2-2
CDR3: CASSQDGGMNTEAFF; DNA: TGCGCCAGCAGCCAAGATGGCGGCATGAACACTGAAGCTTTCTTT; size: many; V: TRBV14; D: -; J: TRBJ1-1
CDR3: CASSFGGTSGGDTQYF; DNA: TGTGCCAGCAGCTTCGGTGGGACTAGCGGGGGTGATACGCAGTATTTT; size: many; V: TRBV11-3; D: TRBD2; J: TRBJ2-3
CDR3: CASSIGGGAEQFF; DNA: TGTGCCAGTAGTATAGGGGGAGGGGCCGAGCAGTTCTTC; size: many; V: TRBV19; D: TRBD2; J: TRBJ2-1
CDR3: CASRPLTRSRAGRGDTQYF; DNA: TGTGCCAGCAGACCCCTCACGCGTTCACGGGCGGGGAGGGGGGATACGCAGTATTTT; size: many; V: TRBV6-1; D: -; J: TRBJ2-3
CDR3: CASSLASEETQYF; DNA: TGTGCCAGCAGTCTCGCTAGCGAAGAGACCCAGTACTTC; size: many; V: TRBV12-3/TRBV12-4; D: -; J: TRBJ2-5
CDR3: CSVSRDSYEQYF; DNA: TGCAGCGTTTCGAGGGACTCTTACGAGCAGTACTTC; size: many; V: TRBV29-1; D: -; J: TRBJ2-7
CDR3: CASTSMGRGRDDGEKLFF; DNA: TGTGCCAGCACATCCATGGGCAGGGGGCGAGATGACGGTGAAAAACTGTTTTTT; size: many; V: TRBV27; D: TRBD1; J: TRBJ1-4